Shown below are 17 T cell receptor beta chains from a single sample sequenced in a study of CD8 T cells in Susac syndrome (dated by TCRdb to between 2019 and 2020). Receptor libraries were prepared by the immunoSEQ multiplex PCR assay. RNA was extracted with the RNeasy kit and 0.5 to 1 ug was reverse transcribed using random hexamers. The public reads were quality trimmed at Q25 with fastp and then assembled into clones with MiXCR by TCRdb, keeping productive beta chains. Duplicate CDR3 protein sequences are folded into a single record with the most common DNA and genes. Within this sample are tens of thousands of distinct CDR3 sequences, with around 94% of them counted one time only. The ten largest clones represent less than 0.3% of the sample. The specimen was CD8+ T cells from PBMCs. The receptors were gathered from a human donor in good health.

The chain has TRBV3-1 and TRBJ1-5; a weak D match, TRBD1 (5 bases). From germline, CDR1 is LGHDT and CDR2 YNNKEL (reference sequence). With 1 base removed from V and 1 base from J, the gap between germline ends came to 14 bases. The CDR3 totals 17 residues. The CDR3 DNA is TGTGCCAGCAGCCAAGGCCTGGGGGGGAGCAGCAATCAGCCCCAGCATTTT. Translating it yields CASSQGLGGSSNQPQHF.

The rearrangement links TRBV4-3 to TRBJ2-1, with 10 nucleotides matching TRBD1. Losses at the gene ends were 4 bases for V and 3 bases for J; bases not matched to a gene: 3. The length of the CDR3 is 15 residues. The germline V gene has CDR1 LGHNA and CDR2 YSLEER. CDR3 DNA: TGCGCCAGCAGCCCCGGGACAGGGGACTACAATGAGCAGTTCTTC. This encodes CASSPGTGDYNEQFF.

The CDR3 region is CASSQVGGEQFF. CDR3 bases: TGTGCCAGCAGCCAAGTCGGGGGTGAGCAGTTCTTC. The V call is TRBV14, the J call TRBJ2-1; weak D call: TRBD2 (6 bases). The CDR3 runs to 12 residues. V was pared by 1 base and J by 9 bases, with 7 bases between. Germline values: CDR1 SGHDN, CDR2 FVKESK.

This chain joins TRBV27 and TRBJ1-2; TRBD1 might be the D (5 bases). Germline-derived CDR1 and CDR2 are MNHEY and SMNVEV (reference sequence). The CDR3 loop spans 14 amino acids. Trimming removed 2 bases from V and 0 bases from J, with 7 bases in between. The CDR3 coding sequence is TGTGCCAGCAGTTTAAGAGGGGCTAACTATGGCTACACCTTC. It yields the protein CASSLRGANYGYTF.

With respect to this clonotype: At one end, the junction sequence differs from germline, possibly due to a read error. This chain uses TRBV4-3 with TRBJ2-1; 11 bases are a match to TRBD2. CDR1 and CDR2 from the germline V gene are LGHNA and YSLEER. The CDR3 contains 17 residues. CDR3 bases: TGCGCCAGCGGCCATGGGGGACTAGCGGTGTCCTACAATGAGCAGTTCTTC. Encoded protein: CASGHGGLAVSYNEQFF.

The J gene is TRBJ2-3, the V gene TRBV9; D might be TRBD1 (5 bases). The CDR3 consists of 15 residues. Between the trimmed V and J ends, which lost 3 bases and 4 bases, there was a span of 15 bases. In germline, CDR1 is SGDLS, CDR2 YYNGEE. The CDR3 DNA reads TGTGCCAGCAGCGACATCCAGGGATTATCAGATACGCAGTATTTT. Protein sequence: CASSDIQGLSDTQYF.

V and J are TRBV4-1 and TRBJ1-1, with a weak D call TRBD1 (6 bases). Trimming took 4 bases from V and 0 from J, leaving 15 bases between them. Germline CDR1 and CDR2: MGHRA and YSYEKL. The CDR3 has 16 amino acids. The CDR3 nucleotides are TGCGCCAGCAGCCCCTCCGGGACAAGCATGAACACTGAAGCTTTCTTT. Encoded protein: CASSPSGTSMNTEAFF.

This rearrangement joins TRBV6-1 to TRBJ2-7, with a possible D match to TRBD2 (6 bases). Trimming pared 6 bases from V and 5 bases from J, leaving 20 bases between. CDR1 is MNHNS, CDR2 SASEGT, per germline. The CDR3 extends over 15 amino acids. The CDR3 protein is CASSPRPSSGDEQYF. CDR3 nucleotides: TGTGCCAGCAGCCCGAGACCAAGCTCGGGAGACGAGCAGTACTTC.

The CDR3 region is CASSLSWNSPLHF. CDR3 DNA: TGCGCCAGCAGCTTGAGTTGGAATTCACCCCTCCACTTT. This chain connects TRBV5-1 to TRBJ1-6; D is uncertain. Germline V gene data show CDR1 as SGHRS and CDR2 as YFSETQ. The V and J ends lost 1 base and 7 bases respectively, with 6 bases between them. This CDR3 spans 13 amino acids.

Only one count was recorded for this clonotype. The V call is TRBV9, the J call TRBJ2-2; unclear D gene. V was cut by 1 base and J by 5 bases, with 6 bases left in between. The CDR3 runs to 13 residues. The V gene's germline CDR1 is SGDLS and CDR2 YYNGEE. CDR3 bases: TGTGCCAGCAGCGTATCTGTAACCGGGGAGCTGTTTTTT. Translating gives CASSVSVTGELFF.

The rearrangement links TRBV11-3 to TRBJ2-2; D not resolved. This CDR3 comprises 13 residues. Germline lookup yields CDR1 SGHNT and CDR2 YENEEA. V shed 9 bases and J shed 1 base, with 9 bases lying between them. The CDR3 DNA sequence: TGTGCCAGGGGCGAACAGAACACCGGGGAGCTGTTTTTT. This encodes CARGEQNTGELFF.

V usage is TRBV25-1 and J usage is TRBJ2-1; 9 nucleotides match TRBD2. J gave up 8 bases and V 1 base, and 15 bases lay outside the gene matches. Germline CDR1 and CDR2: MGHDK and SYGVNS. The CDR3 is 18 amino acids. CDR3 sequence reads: CASSEFPIGGRGGDEQFF. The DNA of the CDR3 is TGTGCCAGCAGTGAATTCCCCATCGGAGGGCGCGGGGGGGATGAGCAGTTCTTC.

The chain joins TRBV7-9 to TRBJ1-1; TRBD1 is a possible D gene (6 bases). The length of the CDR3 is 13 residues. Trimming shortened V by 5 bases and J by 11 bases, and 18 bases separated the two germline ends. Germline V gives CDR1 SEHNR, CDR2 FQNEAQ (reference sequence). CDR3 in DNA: TGTGCCAGCAGCCCCCGGGGGGCAGGGGAGGCTTTCTTT. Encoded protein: CASSPRGAGEAFF.

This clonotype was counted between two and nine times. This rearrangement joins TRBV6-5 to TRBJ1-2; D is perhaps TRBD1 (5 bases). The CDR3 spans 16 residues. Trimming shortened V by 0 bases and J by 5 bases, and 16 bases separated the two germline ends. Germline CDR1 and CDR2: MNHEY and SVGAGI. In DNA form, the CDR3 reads TGTGCCAGCAGTTACTCGGGGGGTGGCGTTGCATATGGCTACACCTTC. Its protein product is CASSYSGGGVAYGYTF.

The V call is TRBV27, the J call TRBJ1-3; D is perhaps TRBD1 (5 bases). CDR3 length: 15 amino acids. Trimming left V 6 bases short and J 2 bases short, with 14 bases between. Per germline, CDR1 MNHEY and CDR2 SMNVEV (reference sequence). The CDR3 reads CASSLTGEAGNTIYF. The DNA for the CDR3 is TGTGCCAGCAGCCTAACGGGGGAGGCTGGAAACACCATATATTTT.

The CDR3 sequence: CASSPTVGDEYEQYV. The CDR3, as DNA: TGTGCCAGCAGCCCCACTGTAGGAGATGAATACGAGCAGTACGTC. The V call is TRBV7-9, the J call TRBJ2-7; D unresolved. CDR1 SEHNR and CDR2 FQNEAQ come from the germline V gene (reference sequence). This CDR3 contains 15 residues. Trimming left V 5 bases short and J 4 bases short, with 18 bases between.

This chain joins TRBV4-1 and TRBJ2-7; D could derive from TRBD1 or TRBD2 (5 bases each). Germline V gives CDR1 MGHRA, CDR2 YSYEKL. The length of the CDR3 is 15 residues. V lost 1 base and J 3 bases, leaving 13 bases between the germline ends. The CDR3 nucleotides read TGCGCCAGCAGCCAAGTAAGCCGGGGCGGCTACGAGCAGTACGTC. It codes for CASSQVSRGGYEQYV.